Detailed here is one T cell receptor beta chain. One end of the junction is discordant with germline, which a read error may explain. CDR3 length: 16 amino acids. Germline-derived CDR1 and CDR2 are SGHAT and FQNNGV. With a constant-region primer, TCR beta cDNA was made from approximately 520 ng of total RNA. Amplification in three nested multiplex PCR rounds with slightly modified ARM-PCR gave rise to TCR beta libraries. Researchers ran the first two PCR rounds for approximately 10 cycles each with TRBV1-TRBV30 forward primers and a C-beta reverse primer. One entry per CDR3 protein, called by TCRdb with MiXCR from the multiplex PCR reads. This sample has fewer than 75,000 distinct CDR3 sequences, with roughly two thirds found just once. The data originate from a study of tumor-infiltrating lymphocytes in primary liver carcinoma. From unsorted bulk tissue weighing about 20-33 mg, DNA and RNA were co-extracted.

The chain uses TRBV11-2 and TRBJ2-1, with D possibly being TRBD2 (6 bases). The source is a man aged 35-49 years with primary liver carcinoma and hepatitis B virus infection. Sequencing was done on a sample of liver tumor tissue from sampling region 4. This sample's subset: tumor region T4, right-lateral pole. CDR3 nucleotides: TGTACCAGCAGCTTAGGGCTACTAGCTGGAATGAATGAGCAGTTCTTC. Its translation is CTSSLGLLAGMNEQFF.